These 26 T cell receptor beta chains originate from one sample sequenced in a study of Ad26.COV2.S vaccination and SARS-CoV-2 variants. Clones were read by immunoSEQ multiplex PCR, and TCRdb kept only the in-frame ones, dropping some. The sample lists roughly 380,000 clones; roughly 88% were seen once. The treatment was: some 20 received Ad26.COV2.S at low or high dose, single or two shots; 5 received placebo; per-sample allocation not given. Day 63 after the first injection of vaccine or placebo was the sampling time. This specimen consisted of peripheral blood, obtained in a trial of Ad26.COV2.S vaccine versus placebo. The receptors come from a person aged 18-65 years who received the Ad26.COV2.S COVID-19 vaccine or a placebo.

V usage is TRBV12-3 or TRBV12-4 and J usage is TRBJ1-1; TRBD1 aligns across 8 bases. The length of the CDR3 is 13 residues. V lost 6 bases and J lost 5; bases outside the gene matches: 5. The CDR3 reads CASSSGQGTEAFF. The CDR3 DNA reads as TGTGCCAGCAGCTCCGGACAGGGAACTGAAGCTTTCTTT.

The gene calls are TRBV6-4 and TRBJ2-1, with 7 bases matching TRBD1. CDR3 length: 15 amino acids. V lost 4 bases, J lost 5 bases, and 8 bases stayed unmatched. The germline gives CDR1 MRHNA, CDR2 SNTAGT. This CDR3 is CASSVRQGPHNEQFF. DNA for the CDR3: TGTGCCAGCAGTGTTCGACAGGGACCTCACAATGAGCAGTTCTTC.

The chain is built from TRBV15 and TRBJ2-3; TRBD1 or TRBD2 may be the D gene (7 bases each). Per the germline V gene, CDR1 is LNHNV and CDR2 is YYDKDF (reference sequence). Trimming pared 0 bases from V and 3 bases from J, leaving 10 bases between. This CDR3 has 15 amino acids. CDR3 in amino acids: CATSRDRGGTDTQYF. The CDR3 DNA reads as TGTGCCACCAGCAGAGACAGGGGGGGGACAGATACGCAGTATTTT.

This clone was counted only a few times. This chain uses TRBV3-1 (or the pseudogene TRBV3-2) with TRBJ1-4, with 11 bases fitting TRBD1. CDR3 length: 15 amino acids. J was trimmed by 10 bases and V by 4 bases; bases with no gene match: 8. The germline CDR1 and CDR2 sequences are LGHDT and YNNKEL (reference sequence). CDR3 bases: TGTGCCAGCAGCCTCGGGACAGGGGGTCCTTTAAAACTGTTTTTT. This translates into CASSLGTGGPLKLFF.

This sequence joins TRBV11-2 and TRBJ1-6; possibly TRBD1 for D (5 bases). V was pared by 4 bases and J by 3 bases, with 16 bases between. The germline V gene has CDR1 SGHAT and CDR2 FQNNGV. The length of the CDR3 is 17 residues. The CDR3 DNA is TGTGCCAGCAGCTCGCCCCGGCGACAGATCTATAATTCACCCCTCCACTTT. It specifies CASSSPRRQIYNSPLHF.

In its sample, this clone was seen a few times. The chain couples TRBV28 to TRBJ2-7; 10 nucleotides agree with TRBD1. V gave up 6 bases and J gave up 6 bases; unmatched junction bases: 8. This CDR3 contains 14 residues. CDR1 and CDR2 from the germline V gene are MDHEN and SYDVKM. The CDR3 sequence is CASRQTRDRGEQYF. In DNA form, the CDR3 reads TGTGCCAGCAGGCAAACCCGGGACAGGGGCGAGCAGTACTTC.

The chain has TRBV28 and TRBJ1-2; a possible D gene is TRBD1 (5 bases). Trimming took 4 bases from V and 2 from J, leaving 11 bases between them. This CDR3 region has 14 residues. Germline loops: CDR1 MDHEN, CDR2 SYDVKM. The CDR3 sequence is CASSSGWGNYGYTF. In nucleotides, the CDR3 is TGTGCCAGCAGTTCCGGGTGGGGGAACTATGGCTACACCTTC.

V gene TRBV19 combines with J gene TRBJ1-1, with D unresolved. The CDR3 has 16 residues. The V gene lost 1 base and the J gene lost 1 base, with 13 bases spanning the gap. The germline V gene has CDR1 LNHDA and CDR2 SQIVND (reference sequence). The CDR3 region has the DNA TGTGCCAGTAGTATAGTAACACAGACTGCGAACACTGAAGCTTTCTTT. As protein: CASSIVTQTANTEAFF.

The chain has TRBV15 and TRBJ2-7; D uncertain. Between the trimmed V and J ends, which lost 0 bases and 2 bases, there was a span of 8 bases. The CDR3 extends over 14 amino acids. Germline V gene data show CDR1 as LNHNV and CDR2 as YYDKDF (reference sequence). In DNA form, the CDR3 reads TGTGCCACCAGCAGAGATCTCGCCACCTACGAGCAGTACTTC. Protein: CATSRDLATYEQYF.

This clone was detected a few times. The V call is TRBV25-1, the J call TRBJ2-7; weak D call: TRBD1 (5 bases). The CDR3 is made up of 14 amino acids. Germline-derived CDR1 and CDR2 are MGHDK and SYGVNS. V was clipped by 7 bases and J by 2 bases, with 15 bases between them. As DNA, the CDR3 is TGTGCCAGCACCGATGACAGTGGGACCTACGAGCAGTACTTC. Protein sequence: CASTDDSGTYEQYF.

This chain links TRBV11-1 with TRBJ1-2, with a weak D call TRBD1 (6 bases). The CDR3 is made up of 14 amino acids. CDR1 is SGHAT and CDR2 is FQDESV in the germline V gene (reference sequence). The ends were cut back, 3 bases at V and 4 bases at J, with 12 bases in the middle. The CDR3 sequence: CASSFPRGGYGYTF. In DNA form, the CDR3 reads TGTGCCAGCAGCTTCCCGCGAGGGGGCTATGGCTACACCTTC.

The rearrangement uses TRBV18 and TRBJ2-5; the match to TRBD2 covers 7 bases. The trim removed 2 bases at V and 2 bases at J, leaving 8 bases unmatched. Germline V gives CDR1 KGHSH, CDR2 LQKENI. There are 16 residues in the CDR3. The CDR3 sequence: CASSPIGEGRQETQYF. The CDR3 DNA reads TGTGCCAGCTCACCAATCGGGGAGGGACGGCAAGAGACCCAGTACTTC.

The rearrangement uses TRBV28 and TRBJ1-4, with 7 bases aligning to TRBD1. V trimming: 6 bases; J trimming: 8 bases; junction bases outside the gene matches: 12. The CDR3 has 15 amino acids. Germline assignment: CDR1 MDHEN and CDR2 SYDVKM. The CDR3: CASSLIGTVGEKLFF. The CDR3 DNA is TGTGCCAGCAGCTTAATTGGGACAGTGGGAGAAAAACTGTTTTTT.

This sequence joins TRBV4-3 and TRBJ2-5, with D perhaps TRBD2 (7 bases). The germline V and J ends were trimmed by 0 bases and 1 base, with 18 bases remaining between them. CDR1 is LGHNA, CDR2 YSLEER, per germline. The CDR3 loop spans 18 amino acids. CDR3 amino acids: CASSQDASLAGAQETQYF. CDR3 coding DNA: TGCGCCAGCAGCCAAGATGCGTCCTTGGCGGGGGCCCAAGAGACCCAGTACTTC.

The chain uses TRBV4-1 and TRBJ2-7; D gene unclear. CDR3 size: 15 residues. V was trimmed by 0 bases and J by 2 bases, leaving 11 bases between them. Germline V CDR1 and CDR2: MGHRA, YSYEKL. For the CDR3, the DNA is TGCGCCAGCAGCCAAGACAGCCGAATCACCTACGAGCAGTACTTC. As protein: CASSQDSRITYEQYF.

This clone was counted a single time. The chain joins TRBV7-2 to TRBJ1-4, with 9 nucleotides matching TRBD1. In germline, CDR1 is SGHTA, CDR2 FQGNSA. The CDR3 covers 15 residues. The V gene end was trimmed by 5 bases and the J gene end by 8 bases; junction bases not matched to a gene: 9. The CDR3 nucleotides are TGTGCCAGCAGCCCGTCCCGGGACAGGGTCGAAAAACTGTTTTTT. Translated, it gives CASSPSRDRVEKLFF.

The chain uses TRBV28 and TRBJ2-7; 8 nucleotides align to TRBD1. This CDR3 is built from 16 residues. Germline V gives CDR1 MDHEN, CDR2 SYDVKM. With 3 bases clipped from V and 4 bases from J, the junction kept 11 bases outside the gene matches. CDR3 DNA: TGTGCCAGCAGTTTTGGGGGCGGCAGGGGGCGATACGAGCAGTACTTC. It codes for CASSFGGGRGRYEQYF.

This clone is a singleton in its sample. The V and J genes are TRBV23-1 and TRBJ2-5, with 8 bases that match TRBD2. TRBV23-1 is annotated as an ORF whose role is uncertain. The J segment lost 4 bases and the V segment lost 3 bases, leaving 7 bases of the junction unmatched. This CDR3 is 15 amino acids long. Written as DNA, the CDR3 is TGCGCCAGCAGTCAGTCCCGGGAGGGGGGAGAGACCCAGTACTTC. Translation: CASSQSREGGETQYF.

The chain recombines TRBV28 with TRBJ1-1; D may be TRBD1 (5 bases). The CDR3 spans 12 residues. CDR1 and CDR2 (germline): MDHEN, SYDVKM. V was clipped by 6 bases and J by 10 bases, with 15 bases between them. The CDR3 loop is CASRPPVGGAFF. CDR3 DNA sequence: TGTGCCAGCAGACCTCCTGTGGGGGGAGCTTTCTTT.

The chain combines TRBV29-1 with TRBJ2-7; 8 bases agree with TRBD2. The germline gives CDR1 SQVTM, CDR2 ANQGSEA. The CDR3 consists of 14 residues. The ends lost 5 bases at V and 2 bases at J; junction bases unmatched: 8. Here the CDR3 reads CSVKLQRGTYEQYF. CDR3 coding DNA: TGCAGCGTTAAACTGCAGCGGGGGACCTACGAGCAGTACTTC.

The table lists this clone with a count of one. The V gene is TRBV6-6, the J gene TRBJ1-5; no reliable D call. The CDR3 length is 13 residues. Looked up from germline, CDR1 is MNHNY and CDR2 is SVGAGI (reference sequence). V was clipped by 6 bases and J by 11 bases, with 17 bases between them. The CDR3 sequence is CASSRAGPEAQHF. CDR3 nucleotide sequence: TGTGCCAGCAGCCGCGCGGGCCCGGAGGCCCAGCATTTT.

The rearrangement joins TRBV4-1 to TRBJ1-1, with 7 nucleotides matching TRBD1. The V segment lost 3 bases and the J segment 7 bases; nucleotides outside the gene matches: 5. Germline CDR1 MGHRA, CDR2 YSYEKL. The CDR3 covers 13 residues. CDR3 in amino acids: CASSQPGQLEAFF. The CDR3 coding sequence is TGCGCCAGCAGCCAGCCGGGACAGCTTGAAGCTTTCTTT.

The chain recombines TRBV7-8 with TRBJ2-7, with D unclear. From germline, CDR1 is SGHVS and CDR2 FQNEAQ. V was trimmed by 4 bases and J by 1 base, leaving 11 bases between them. The CDR3 is 14 residues long. The CDR3: CASSSKTGSYEQYF. The CDR3 nucleotides read TGTGCCAGCAGCTCCAAGACGGGTTCCTACGAGCAGTACTTC.

The rearrangement links TRBV5-1 to TRBJ2-7; 9 positions agree with TRBD1. The CDR3 totals 13 residues. In germline, CDR1 is SGHRS, CDR2 YFSETQ. J lost 9 bases, V lost 0 bases, and 4 bases had no gene match. CDR3 in amino acids: CASSLATGGTQYF. The CDR3 DNA reads TGCGCCAGCAGCTTGGCGACAGGGGGTACGCAGTACTTC.

The rearrangement links TRBV7-9 to TRBJ2-7, with a possible D match to TRBD1 (6 bases). CDR3 length equals 17 residues. The germline V and J ends were trimmed by 3 bases and 3 bases, with 21 bases remaining between them. Per germline, CDR1 SEHNR and CDR2 FQNEAQ (reference sequence). CDR3 DNA: TGTGCCAGCAGCTTTAGGCTGAGAGGACAGAACCTCTACGAGCAGTACTTC. This translates into CASSFRLRGQNLYEQYF.

The V call is TRBV6-5, the J call TRBJ1-1; the D gene is possibly TRBD1 (6 bases). This CDR3 spans 15 amino acids. Germline CDR1 MNHEY, CDR2 SVGAGI. The V end was cut by 7 bases, the J end by 0 bases, with 15 bases between. The CDR3 spells CASILRGGMNTEAFF. Here the CDR3 DNA reads TGTGCCAGCATACTTAGGGGGGGCATGAACACTGAAGCTTTCTTT.